Below are 10 T cell receptor beta chains sequenced from a single sample in a study of cytomegalovirus exposure and HLA in healthy donors. It was with 60 Vbeta and 13 Jbeta primers that the PCR ran. Some clones are missing from TCRdb's copy, which holds only in-frame ones; the method was immunoSEQ multiplex PCR. The sample consists of about 160,000 clones, around four fifths of them appearing once. The sequencing input was PBMCs. These receptors were obtained from a man aged 45-65 years in good health and CMV-seropositive.

The count of this clone is one. The gene calls are TRBV4-1 and TRBJ1-2; D unclear. The germline V and J ends were trimmed by 4 bases and 5 bases, with 11 bases remaining between them. CDR1 is MGHRA, CDR2 YSYEKL, per germline. The length of the CDR3 is 13 residues. CDR3 protein: CASSPGGRYGYTF. The CDR3 nucleotides read TGCGCCAGCAGCCCGGGAGGGAGGTATGGCTACACCTTC.

V and J are TRBV28 and TRBJ1-2; tentatively, D is TRBD1 (6 bases). The CDR3 sequence is 14 residues long. The germline gives CDR1 MDHEN, CDR2 SYDVKM. V dropped 7 bases and J dropped 7 bases, with 19 bases sitting between them. The chain's CDR3 is CASTQPAQGSGYTF. The CDR3 nucleotides are TGTGCCAGCACCCAGCCGGCACAGGGATCTGGCTACACCTTC.

This clone was recorded only once. This chain links TRBV7-3 with TRBJ2-2; tentatively, D is TRBD1 (6 bases). The CDR3 consists of 15 residues. V was shortened by 0 bases and J by 3 bases, with 8 bases between the two germline ends. Germline V gene sequence: CDR1 SGHTA, CDR2 FQGTGA. CDR3 in amino acids: CASSLTGGDTGELFF. DNA of the CDR3: TGTGCCAGCAGCTTAACAGGGGGAGACACCGGGGAGCTGTTTTTT.

This clone came up a few times. The chain recombines TRBV7-8 with TRBJ2-7; D is perhaps TRBD2 (7 bases). Germline V gene sequence: CDR1 SGHVS, CDR2 FQNEAQ. CDR3 length equals 14 residues. Trimming stripped 0 bases from V and 7 bases from J, with 13 bases between. The CDR3 reads CASSLAGGLDEQYF. The CDR3, as DNA: TGTGCCAGCAGCTTAGCGGGGGGGCTAGATGAGCAGTACTTC.

This chain joins TRBV6-5 and TRBJ1-2; 7 bases are shared with TRBD1. The CDR3 totals 14 residues. The germline V gene encodes CDR1 MNHEY and CDR2 SVGAGI. The V and J ends lost 4 bases and 6 bases, in that order; junction bases with no gene match: 8. CDR3 protein: CASSFTGTDNGYTF. Written as DNA, the CDR3 is TGTGCCAGCAGTTTCACCGGGACAGACAATGGCTACACCTTC.

This clone was seen just once. CDR3 in DNA: TGCGCCAGCAGCTTGGTACGGCAGGGTTCTCAAAGCTCCTACGAGCAGTACTTC. Its translation is CASSLVRQGSQSSYEQYF. The chain links TRBV5-1 to TRBJ2-7, with D possibly matching TRBD1 (5 bases). Between the trimmed V and J ends, which lost 0 bases and 0 bases, there was a span of 19 bases. Germline V gives CDR1 SGHRS, CDR2 YFSETQ. CDR3 length: 18 residues.

This clone has a handful of counts. The V and J genes are TRBV9 and TRBJ2-5; D perhaps matches TRBD2 (5 bases). Trimming cost V 4 bases and J 5 bases, with 6 bases left between them. The CDR3 loop spans 11 amino acids. Germline V gives CDR1 SGDLS, CDR2 YYNGEE. The CDR3, as DNA: TGTGCCAGCAGCTCGGGGGAGACCCAGTACTTC. Its translation is CASSSGETQYF.

The chain uses TRBV15 and TRBJ2-7, with 7 bases matching TRBD1. V was clipped by 3 bases and J by 4 bases; unmatched bases: 9. The germline gives CDR1 LNHNV, CDR2 YYDKDF (reference sequence). The length of the CDR3 is 15 residues. CDR3 DNA sequence: TGTGCCACCAGCAGGGGGCTGGACAGGCCATACGAGCAGTACTTC. It codes for CATSRGLDRPYEQYF.

The chain carries TRBV6-6 and TRBJ2-3, with a possible D match to TRBD1 (6 bases). Germline V gives CDR1 MNHNY, CDR2 SVGAGI (reference sequence). There are 14 residues in the CDR3. V shed 6 bases and J shed 2 bases, with 12 bases lying between them. CDR3 region: CASSSRGATDTQYF. In DNA, the CDR3 is TGTGCCAGCAGCTCCAGGGGAGCCACAGATACGCAGTATTTT.

V and J are TRBV30 and TRBJ2-6, with 7 bases matching TRBD1. This CDR3 has 17 amino acids. J gave up 0 bases and V 3 bases, and 8 bases lay outside the gene matches. CDR1 GTSNPN and CDR2 SVGIG come from the germline V gene (reference sequence). Here the CDR3 DNA reads TGTGCCTGGAGCATGGACAGGTTGACCTCTGGGGCCAACGTCCTGACTTTC. Translation: CAWSMDRLTSGANVLTF.